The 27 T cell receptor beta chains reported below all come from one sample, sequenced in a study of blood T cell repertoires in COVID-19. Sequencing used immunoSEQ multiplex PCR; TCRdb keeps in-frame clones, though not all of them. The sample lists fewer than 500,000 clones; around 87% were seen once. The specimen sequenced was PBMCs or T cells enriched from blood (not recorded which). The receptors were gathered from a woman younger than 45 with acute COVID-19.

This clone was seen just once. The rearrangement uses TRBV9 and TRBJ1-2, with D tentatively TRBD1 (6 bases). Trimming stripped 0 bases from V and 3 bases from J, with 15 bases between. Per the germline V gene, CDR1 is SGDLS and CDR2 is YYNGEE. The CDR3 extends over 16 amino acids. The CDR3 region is CASSVAAGVSYYGYTF. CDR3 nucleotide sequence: TGTGCCAGCAGCGTAGCGGCAGGGGTTAGCTACTATGGCTACACCTTC.

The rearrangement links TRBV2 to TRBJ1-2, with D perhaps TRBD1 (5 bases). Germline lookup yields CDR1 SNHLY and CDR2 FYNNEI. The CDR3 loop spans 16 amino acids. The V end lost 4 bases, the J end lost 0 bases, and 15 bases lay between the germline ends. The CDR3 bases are TGTGCCAGCAGTGTTCGCAGGGAAGTAGCTAACTATGGCTACACCTTC. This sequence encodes CASSVRREVANYGYTF. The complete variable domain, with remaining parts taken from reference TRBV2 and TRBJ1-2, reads EPEVTQTPSHQVTQMGQEVILRCVPISNHLYFYWYRQILGQKVEFLVSFYNNEISEKSEIFDDQFSVERPDGSNFTLKIRSTKLEDSAMYFCASSVRREVANYGYTFGSGTRLTVV.

The CDR3 DNA reads TGTGCCAGCAGTTACTCGATTACCACGGGGAGGGGGTCCTACGAGCAGTACTTC. Encoded protein: CASSYSITTGRGSYEQYF. This sequence joins TRBV6-2 or TRBV6-3 and TRBJ2-7; possible D gene TRBD2, 7 bases. Germline CDR1 is MNHEY and CDR2 is SVGEGT. Deletions cut 0 bases from V and 1 base from J, with 19 bases between. CDR3 size: 18 residues.

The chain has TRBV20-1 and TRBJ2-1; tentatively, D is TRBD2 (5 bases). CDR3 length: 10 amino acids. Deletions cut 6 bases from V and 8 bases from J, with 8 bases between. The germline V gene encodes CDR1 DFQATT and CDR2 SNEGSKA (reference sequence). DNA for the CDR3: TGCAGTGCAGCGGAGGATGAGCAGTTCTTC. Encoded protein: CSAAEDEQFF.

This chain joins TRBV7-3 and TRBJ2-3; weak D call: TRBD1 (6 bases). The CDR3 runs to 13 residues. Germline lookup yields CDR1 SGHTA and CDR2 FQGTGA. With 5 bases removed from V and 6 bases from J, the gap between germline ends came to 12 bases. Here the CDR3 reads CASSHEGVDTQYF. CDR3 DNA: TGTGCCAGCAGCCACGAGGGGGTTGATACGCAGTATTTT.

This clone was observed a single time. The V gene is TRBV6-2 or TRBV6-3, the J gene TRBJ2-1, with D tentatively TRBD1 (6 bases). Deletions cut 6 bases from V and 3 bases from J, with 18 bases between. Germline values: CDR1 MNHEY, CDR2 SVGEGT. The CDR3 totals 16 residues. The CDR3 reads CASSPVGQGRYNEQFF. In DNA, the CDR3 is TGTGCCAGCAGCCCAGTGGGGCAGGGGCGCTACAATGAGCAGTTCTTC.

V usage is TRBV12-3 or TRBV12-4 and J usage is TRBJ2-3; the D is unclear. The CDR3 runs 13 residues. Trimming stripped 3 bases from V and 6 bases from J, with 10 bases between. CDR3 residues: CASSFVALDTQYF. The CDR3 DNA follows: TGTGCCAGCAGTTTTGTAGCTTTGGATACGCAGTATTTT.

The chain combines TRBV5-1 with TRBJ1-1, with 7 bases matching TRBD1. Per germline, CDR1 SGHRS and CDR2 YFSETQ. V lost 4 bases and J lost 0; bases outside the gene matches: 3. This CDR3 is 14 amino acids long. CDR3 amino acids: CASSRDSMNTEAFF. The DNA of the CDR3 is TGCGCCAGCAGCAGGGACAGCATGAACACTGAAGCTTTCTTT. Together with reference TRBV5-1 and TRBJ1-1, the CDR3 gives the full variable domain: KAGVTQTPRYLIKTRGQQVTLSCSPISGHRSVSWYQQTPGQGLQFLFEYFSETQRNKGNFPGRFSGRQFSNSRSEMNVSTLELGDSALYLCASSRDSMNTEAFFGQGTRLTVV.

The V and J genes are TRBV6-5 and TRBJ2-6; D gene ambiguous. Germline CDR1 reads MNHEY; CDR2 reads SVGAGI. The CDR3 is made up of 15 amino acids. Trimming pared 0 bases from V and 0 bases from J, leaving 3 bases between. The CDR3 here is CASSYSHSGANVLTF. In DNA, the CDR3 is TGTGCCAGCAGTTACTCCCACTCTGGGGCCAACGTCCTGACTTTC.

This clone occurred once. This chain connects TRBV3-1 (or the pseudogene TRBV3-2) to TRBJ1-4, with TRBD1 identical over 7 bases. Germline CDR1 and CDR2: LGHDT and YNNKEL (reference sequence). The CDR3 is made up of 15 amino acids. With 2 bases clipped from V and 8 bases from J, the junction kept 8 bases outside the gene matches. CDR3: CASSQQTGMTEKLFF. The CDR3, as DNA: TGTGCCAGCAGCCAACAGACAGGGATGACGGAAAAACTGTTTTTT.

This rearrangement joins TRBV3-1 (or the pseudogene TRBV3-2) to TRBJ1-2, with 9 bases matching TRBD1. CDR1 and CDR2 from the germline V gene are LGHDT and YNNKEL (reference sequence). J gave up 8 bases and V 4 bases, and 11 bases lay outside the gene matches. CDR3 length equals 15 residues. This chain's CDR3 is CASSPVTGGLIGYTF. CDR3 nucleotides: TGTGCCAGCAGCCCTGTGACAGGGGGGCTTATCGGCTACACCTTC.

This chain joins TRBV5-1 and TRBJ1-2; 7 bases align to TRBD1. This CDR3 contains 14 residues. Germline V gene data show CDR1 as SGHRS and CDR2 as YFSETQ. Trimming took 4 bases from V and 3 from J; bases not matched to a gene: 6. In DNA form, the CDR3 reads TGCGCCAGCAGCGCTGACAGGGTCGACTATGGCTACACCTTC. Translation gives CASSADRVDYGYTF.

The chain's CDR3 is CASRQGGANENTIYF. The DNA for the CDR3 is TGTGCCAGCAGGCAAGGGGGGGCCAACGAAAACACCATATATTTT. This chain links TRBV2 with TRBJ1-3; a possible D gene is TRBD1 (6 bases). Deletions cut 6 bases from V and 6 bases from J, with 18 bases between. The CDR3 has 15 residues. Germline CDR1 is SNHLY and CDR2 is FYNNEI.

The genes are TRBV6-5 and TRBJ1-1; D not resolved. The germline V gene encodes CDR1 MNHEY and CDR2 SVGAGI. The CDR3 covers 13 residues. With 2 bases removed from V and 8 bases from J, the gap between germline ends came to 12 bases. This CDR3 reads CASSYRGPDEAFF. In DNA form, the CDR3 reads TGTGCCAGCAGTTACAGAGGGCCTGACGAAGCTTTCTTT.

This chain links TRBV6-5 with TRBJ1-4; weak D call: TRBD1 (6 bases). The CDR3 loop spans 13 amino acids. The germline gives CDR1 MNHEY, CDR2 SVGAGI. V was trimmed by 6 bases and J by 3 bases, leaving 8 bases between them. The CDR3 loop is CASSRTANEKLFF. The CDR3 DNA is TGTGCCAGCAGCCGGACAGCTAATGAAAAACTGTTTTTT.

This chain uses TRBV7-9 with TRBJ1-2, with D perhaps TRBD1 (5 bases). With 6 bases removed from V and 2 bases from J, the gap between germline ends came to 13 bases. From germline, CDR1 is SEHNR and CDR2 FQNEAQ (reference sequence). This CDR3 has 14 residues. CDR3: CASSNGQGNYGYTF. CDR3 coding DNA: TGTGCCAGCAGTAACGGGCAGGGCAACTATGGCTACACCTTC.

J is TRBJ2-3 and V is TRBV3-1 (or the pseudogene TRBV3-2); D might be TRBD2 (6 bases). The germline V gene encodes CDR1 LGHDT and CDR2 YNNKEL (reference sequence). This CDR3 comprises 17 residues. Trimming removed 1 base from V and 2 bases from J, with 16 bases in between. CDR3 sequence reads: CASSQAIRWGDTDTQYF. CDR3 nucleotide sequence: TGTGCCAGCAGCCAAGCCATTAGGTGGGGGGACACAGATACGCAGTATTTT.

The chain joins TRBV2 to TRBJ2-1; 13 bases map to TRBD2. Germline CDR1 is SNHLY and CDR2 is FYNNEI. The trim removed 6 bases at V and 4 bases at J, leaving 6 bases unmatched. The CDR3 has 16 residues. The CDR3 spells CASRRLAGGYYNEQFF. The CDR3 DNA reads TGTGCCAGCAGGAGACTAGCGGGGGGATATTACAATGAGCAGTTCTTC.

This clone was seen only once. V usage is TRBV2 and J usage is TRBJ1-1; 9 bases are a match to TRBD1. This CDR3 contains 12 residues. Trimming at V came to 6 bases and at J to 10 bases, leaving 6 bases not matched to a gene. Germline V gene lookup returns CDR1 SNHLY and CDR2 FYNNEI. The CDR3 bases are TGTGCCAGCAGAGGGACAGGGTTCAGAGCTTTCTTT. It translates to CASRGTGFRAFF.

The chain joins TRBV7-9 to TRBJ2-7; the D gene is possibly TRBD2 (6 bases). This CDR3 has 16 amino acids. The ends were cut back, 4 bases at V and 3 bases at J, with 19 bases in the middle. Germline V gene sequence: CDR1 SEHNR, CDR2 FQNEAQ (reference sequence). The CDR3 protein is CASSSSLGTAFYEQYF. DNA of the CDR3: TGTGCCAGCAGCTCATCCCTCGGGACTGCATTCTACGAGCAGTACTTC.

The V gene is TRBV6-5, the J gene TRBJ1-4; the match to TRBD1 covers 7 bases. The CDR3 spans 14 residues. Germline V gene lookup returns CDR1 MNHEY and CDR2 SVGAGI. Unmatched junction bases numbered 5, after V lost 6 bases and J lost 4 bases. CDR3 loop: CASRLGQFNEKLFF. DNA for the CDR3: TGTGCCAGCAGGCTGGGACAGTTTAATGAAAAACTGTTTTTT.

The CDR3 here is CASSVGRNTEAFF. CDR3 nucleotide sequence: TGTGCCAGTAGTGTGGGGCGGAACACTGAAGCTTTCTTT. V is TRBV19 and J is TRBJ1-1, with a possible D match to TRBD1 (5 bases). There are 13 residues in the CDR3. Trimming took 5 bases from V and 1 from J, leaving 8 bases between them. Germline loops: CDR1 LNHDA, CDR2 SQIVND (reference sequence).

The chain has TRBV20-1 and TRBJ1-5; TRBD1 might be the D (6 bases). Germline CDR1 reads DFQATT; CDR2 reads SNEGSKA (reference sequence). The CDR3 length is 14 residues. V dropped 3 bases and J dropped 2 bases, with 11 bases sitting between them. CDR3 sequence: CSASGRGGNQPQHF. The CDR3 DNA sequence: TGCAGTGCTAGTGGCAGGGGCGGCAATCAGCCCCAGCATTTT.

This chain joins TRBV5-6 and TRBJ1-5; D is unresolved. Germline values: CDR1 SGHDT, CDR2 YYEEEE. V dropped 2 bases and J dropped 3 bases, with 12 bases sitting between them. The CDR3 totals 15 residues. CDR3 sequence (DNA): TGTGCCAGCAGCTTTAAGGAGACCACCAATCAGCCCCAGCATTTT. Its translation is CASSFKETTNQPQHF.

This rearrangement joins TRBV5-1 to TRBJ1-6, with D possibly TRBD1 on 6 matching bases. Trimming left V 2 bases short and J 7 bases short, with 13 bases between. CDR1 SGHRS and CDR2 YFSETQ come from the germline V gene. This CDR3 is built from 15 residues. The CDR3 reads CASSLSGQGNSPLHF. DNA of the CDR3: TGCGCCAGCAGCTTATCGGGACAAGGGAATTCACCCCTCCACTTT.

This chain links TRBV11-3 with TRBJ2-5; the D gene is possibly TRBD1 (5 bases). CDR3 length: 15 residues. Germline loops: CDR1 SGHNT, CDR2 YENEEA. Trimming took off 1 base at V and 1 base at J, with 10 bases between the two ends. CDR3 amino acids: CASSLGGAPQETQYF. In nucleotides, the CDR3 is TGTGCCAGCAGCTTAGGTGGGGCACCCCAAGAGACCCAGTACTTC. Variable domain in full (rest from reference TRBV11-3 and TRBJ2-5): EAGVVQSPRYKIIEKKQPVAFWCNPISGHNTLYWYLQNLGQGPELLIRYENEEAVDDSQLPKDRFSAERLKGVDSTLKIQPAELGDSAVYLCASSLGGAPQETQYFGPGTRLLVL.

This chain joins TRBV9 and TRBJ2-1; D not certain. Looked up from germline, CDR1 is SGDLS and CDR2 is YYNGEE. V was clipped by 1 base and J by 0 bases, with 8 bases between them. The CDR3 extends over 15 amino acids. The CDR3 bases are TGTGCCAGCAGCGTAATGACGGGCTCCTACAATGAGCAGTTCTTC. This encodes CASSVMTGSYNEQFF.